These 30 T cell receptor beta chains originate from one sample sequenced in a study of T cell responses to AZD1222 COVID-19 vaccine (dated by TCRdb to about 2021). The meaning of the sample's time point label: about 28 days (+/-7) after the second vaccine dose. Receptor amplification or capture employed the immunoSEQ multiplex PCR assay. TCRdb obtained this table from immuneACCESS and retained in-frame rearrangements with V and J assigned. These tables miss some clones; where compared with another copy, unresolved V genes account for less than half of the shortfall, and the remainder is unexplained. Across this sample there are approximately 110,000 clones, with around 85% seen only once. Just under 4.5% of the sample lies in the top ten. The source material was peripheral blood, sampled 28 days after the second AZD1222 dose. These receptor sequences come from an adult who received the AZD1222 COVID-19 vaccine.

The V and J genes are TRBV28 and TRBJ2-3; 7 bases are shared with TRBD1. Germline CDR1 MDHEN, CDR2 SYDVKM. With V trimmed by 6 bases and J by 1 base, 28 bases remained unmatched. The CDR3 runs 22 residues. The CDR3 DNA is TGTGCCAGCAGACGTACCTTCGTTTACAGGGGAGTTGCCATGAGAGGCACAGATACGCAGTATTTT. Its translation is CASRRTFVYRGVAMRGTDTQYF.

A few counts support this clone. This chain uses TRBV6-5 with TRBJ1-5; D is possibly TRBD1 (6 bases). Germline V gene lookup returns CDR1 MNHEY and CDR2 SVGAGI. V was shortened by 7 bases and J by 1 base, with 14 bases between the two germline ends. The CDR3 runs 15 residues. The CDR3 DNA reads TGTGCCAGCAAGGGGGTCTCGGGGAGCAATCAGCCCCAGCATTTT. It codes for CASKGVSGSNQPQHF.

The rearrangement joins TRBV19 to TRBJ1-2; a possible D gene is TRBD1 (5 bases). This CDR3 spans 12 amino acids. Trimming shortened V by 5 bases and J by 8 bases, and 12 bases separated the two germline ends. The germline V gene encodes CDR1 LNHDA and CDR2 SQIVND (reference sequence). CDR3 sequence reads: CASSLTWDGYTF. CDR3 nucleotides: TGTGCCAGTAGTCTAACCTGGGACGGCTACACCTTC. Together with reference TRBV19 and TRBJ1-2, the CDR3 gives the full variable domain: DGGITQSPKYLFRKEGQNVTLSCEQNLNHDAMYWYRQDPGQGLRLIYYSQIVNDFQKGDIAEGYSVSREKKESFPLTVTSAQKNPTAFYLCASSLTWDGYTFGSGTRLTVV.

The chain carries TRBV30 and TRBJ1-1, with a weak D call TRBD1 (5 bases). The CDR3 is 13 residues long. Trimming left V 4 bases short and J 2 bases short, with 11 bases between. Germline CDR1 and CDR2: GTSNPN and SVGIG (reference sequence). The DNA of the CDR3 is TGTGCCTGGAATTATAGGGGCAACACTGAAGCTTTCTTT. Protein: CAWNYRGNTEAFF.

This clone was seen a handful of times. CDR3 sequence reads: CASTSAVNQPQHF. CDR3 sequence (DNA): TGTGCCAGTACGTCGGCCGTCAATCAGCCCCAGCATTTT. This rearrangement joins TRBV19 to TRBJ1-5; no reliable D call. Per germline, CDR1 LNHDA and CDR2 SQIVND (reference sequence). The CDR3 length is 13 residues. Trimming cost V 7 bases and J 3 bases, with 10 bases left between them.

This clone was counted a single time. The chain uses TRBV14 and TRBJ2-1; the D is unclear. The germline gives CDR1 SGHDN, CDR2 FVKESK. This CDR3 contains 16 residues. The V end lost 4 bases, the J end lost 8 bases, and 21 bases lay between the germline ends. CDR3 in DNA: TGTGCCAGCAGCCCCGGTTGGGTTCGTGGTCTCGATGAGCAGTTCTTC. Its protein product is CASSPGWVRGLDEQFF.

The chain couples TRBV7-3 to TRBJ1-6; 10 nucleotides match TRBD1. The V gene's germline CDR1 is SGHTA and CDR2 FQGTGA. The CDR3 runs 15 residues. V was pared by 2 bases and J by 11 bases, with 6 bases of the junction left unmatched. In DNA form, the CDR3 reads TGTGCCAGCAGCTTAGGACAGGGGGGCATTACACCCCTCCACTTT. It is translated as CASSLGQGGITPLHF.

This chain links TRBV7-2 with TRBJ1-1; D remains unclear. The germline V gene encodes CDR1 SGHTA and CDR2 FQGNSA. V dropped 1 base and J dropped 1 base, with 4 bases sitting between them. This CDR3 comprises 13 residues. This chain's CDR3 is CASSLEENTEAFF. The DNA for the CDR3 is TGTGCCAGCAGCTTAGAGGAGAACACTGAAGCTTTCTTT.

The V call is TRBV5-3, the J call TRBJ2-1; D not resolved. TRBV5-3 is reported as an ORF; its role is uncertain. The germline V and J ends were trimmed by 1 base and 7 bases, with 9 bases remaining between them. The CDR3 extends over 13 amino acids. The DNA of the CDR3 is TGTGCCAGAAGCTTGACGCCAATGAATGAGCAGTTCTTC. It specifies CARSLTPMNEQFF.

The chain couples TRBV7-9 to TRBJ2-3, with D perhaps TRBD2 (6 bases). Germline V gene sequence: CDR1 SEHNR, CDR2 FQNEAQ (reference sequence). The CDR3 loop spans 13 amino acids. With 5 bases removed from V and 4 bases from J, the gap between germline ends came to 10 bases. The CDR3 sequence: CASSPRGPDTQYF. CDR3 DNA sequence: TGTGCCAGCAGCCCGCGGGGTCCAGATACGCAGTATTTT.

This chain links TRBV4-1 with TRBJ2-5; D may match TRBD1 or TRBD2 (5 bases each). Germline V gives CDR1 MGHRA, CDR2 YSYEKL. This CDR3 region has 15 residues. V was shortened by 0 bases and J by 3 bases, with 11 bases between the two germline ends. The CDR3 nucleotides are TGCGCCAGCAGCCAAGACCGGGACCCAGAAGAGACCCAGTACTTC. Translating gives CASSQDRDPEETQYF.

This chain uses TRBV15 with TRBJ2-2; D is ambiguous. Trimming took off 1 base at V and 5 bases at J, with 8 bases between the two ends. The germline V gene encodes CDR1 LNHNV and CDR2 YYDKDF (reference sequence). The CDR3 loop spans 14 amino acids. CDR3 sequence reads: CATSRGLPTGELFF. CDR3 DNA sequence: TGTGCCACCAGCAGAGGTCTACCTACCGGGGAGCTGTTTTTT.

The chain combines TRBV7-6 with TRBJ1-4, with 11 positions matching TRBD1. The CDR3 is 17 amino acids. V shed 6 bases, J shed 8 bases, and the junction held 14 bases outside the gene matches. Germline CDR1 reads SGHVS; CDR2 reads FNYEAQ. In DNA, the CDR3 is TGTGCCAGCAGTCATGGACAGGGGGCGAGCGGTTCCGAAAAACTGTTTTTT. This translates into CASSHGQGASGSEKLFF. The full variable domain, completed using reference TRBV7-6 and TRBJ1-4, is GAGVSQSPRYKVTKRGQDVALRCDPISGHVSLYWYRQALGQGPEFLTYFNYEAQQDKSGLPNDRFSAERPEGSISTLTIQRTEQRDSAMYRCASSHGQGASGSEKLFFGSGTQLSVL.

The rearrangement joins TRBV11-1 to TRBJ1-4; D gene ambiguous. This CDR3 region has 13 residues. The V and J ends lost 3 bases and 8 bases respectively, with 10 bases between them. Germline lookup yields CDR1 SGHAT and CDR2 FQDESV (reference sequence). CDR3 loop: CASSFRYGEKLFF. CDR3 DNA: TGTGCCAGCAGCTTTAGGTACGGCGAAAAACTGTTTTTT.

J is TRBJ2-3 and V is TRBV14; D gene uncertain. The CDR3 is 15 amino acids. CDR1 and CDR2 (germline): SGHDN, FVKESK. Between the trimmed V and J ends, which lost 1 base and 3 bases, there was a span of 11 bases. The CDR3 sequence is CASSQGPRLTDTQYF. In DNA form, the CDR3 reads TGTGCCAGCAGCCAAGGACCCAGGTTAACAGATACGCAGTATTTT.

The rearrangement joins TRBV3-1 (or the pseudogene TRBV3-2) to TRBJ1-3; perhaps TRBD1 as D (5 bases). Trimming pared 4 bases from V and 0 bases from J, leaving 7 bases between. This CDR3 is 14 amino acids long. Germline V gene lookup returns CDR1 LGHDT and CDR2 YNNKEL (reference sequence). Here the CDR3 reads CASSRGTSGNTIYF. Here the CDR3 DNA reads TGTGCCAGCAGCCGGGGGACCTCTGGAAACACCATATATTTT.

This chain joins TRBV5-6 and TRBJ2-5, with a weak D call TRBD1 (7 bases). From germline, CDR1 is SGHDT and CDR2 YYEEEE. The CDR3 contains 16 residues. V was shortened by 3 bases and J by 5 bases, with 20 bases between the two germline ends. In nucleotides, the CDR3 is TGTGCCAGCAGCTATACGACAGGGAGGCCAGGGGAGACCCAGTACTTC. Its translation: CASSYTTGRPGETQYF.

The chain employs TRBV9 and TRBJ1-2, with D perhaps matching TRBD1 (6 bases). Trimming removed 2 bases from V and 4 bases from J, with 15 bases in between. There are 15 residues in the CDR3. Germline CDR1 and CDR2: SGDLS and YYNGEE. In nucleotides, the CDR3 is TGTGCCAGCAGCGTCGACGACAGGATCCTCTATGGCTACACCTTC. Translation gives CASSVDDRILYGYTF.

The rearrangement links TRBV29-1 to TRBJ1-4, with D perhaps matching TRBD1 (5 bases). Germline lookup yields CDR1 SQVTM and CDR2 ANQGSEA. Trimming shortened V by 6 bases and J by 7 bases, and 15 bases separated the two germline ends. The CDR3 covers 13 residues. As DNA, the CDR3 is TGCAGCGTAACAGGCCGCGGGGGTGAAAAACTGTTTTTT. This sequence encodes CSVTGRGGEKLFF. Based on the CDR3 plus reference TRBV29-1 and TRBJ1-4, the full variable domain is SAVISQKPSRDICQRGTSLTIQCQVDSQVTMMFWYRQQPGQSLTLIATANQGSEATYESGFVIDKFPISRPNLTFSTLTVSNMSPEDSSIYLCSVTGRGGEKLFFGSGTQLSVL.

V is TRBV7-3 and J is TRBJ2-7; perhaps TRBD1 as D (5 bases). CDR1 is SGHTA, CDR2 FQGTGA, per germline. The CDR3 loop spans 16 amino acids. V was clipped by 5 bases and J by 2 bases, with 19 bases between them. Here the CDR3 DNA reads TGTGCCAGCAGCCCAAGGGGCACAGTCCCCACCTACGAGCAGTACTTC. It is translated as CASSPRGTVPTYEQYF. The full variable domain, its missing parts supplied by reference TRBV7-3 and TRBJ2-7, is GAGVSQTPSNKVTEKGKYVELRCDPISGHTALYWYRQSLGQGPEFLIYFQGTGAADDSGLPNDRFFAVRPEGSVSTLKIQRTERGDSAVYLCASSPRGTVPTYEQYFGPGTRLTVT.

The chain joins TRBV10-3 to TRBJ2-5; 9 bases map to TRBD2. V lost 10 bases, J lost 5 bases, and 8 bases stayed unmatched. Per the germline V gene, CDR1 is ENHRY and CDR2 is SYGVKD. The CDR3 covers 13 residues. The CDR3 spells CATLAGDSETQYF. CDR3 DNA sequence: TGTGCCACCTTAGCGGGGGACAGTGAGACCCAGTACTTC.

The rearrangement uses TRBV21-1 and TRBJ1-1; the D call of TRBD1 is as the table states it, not checked on the DNA. TRBV21-1 is a listed pseudogene. The CDR3 is 15 amino acids. This CDR3 reads CASSKMGAKNTEAFF. CDR3 coding DNA: TGTGCCAGCAGCAAAATGGGGGCCAAGAACACTGAAGCTTTCTTT.

CDR3 sequence (DNA): TGTGCCAGTAGTATGACTAGCGGGGCCGTAGGTGAGCAGTTCTTC. The encoded protein is CASSMTSGAVGEQFF. The rearrangement joins TRBV19 to TRBJ2-1, with 11 bases identical to TRBD2. CDR3 length equals 15 residues. With 3 bases clipped from V and 9 bases from J, the junction kept 7 bases outside the gene matches. The germline CDR1 and CDR2 sequences are LNHDA and SQIVND (reference sequence).

The rearrangement links TRBV9 to TRBJ1-4; D perhaps matches TRBD1 (5 bases). Deletions cut 3 bases from V and 8 bases from J, with 14 bases between. Germline V gives CDR1 SGDLS, CDR2 YYNGEE. The CDR3 contains 14 residues. The CDR3 sequence: CASSAGTYAEKLFF. CDR3 sequence (DNA): TGTGCCAGCAGCGCTGGGACTTACGCGGAAAAACTGTTTTTT.

The chain carries TRBV10-3 and TRBJ2-7, with TRBD1 matching over 7 bases. Germline V lookup: CDR1 ENHRY, CDR2 SYGVKD. The CDR3 covers 13 residues. J lost 3 bases, V lost 6 bases, and 5 bases had no gene match. DNA for the CDR3: TGTGCCATCAGCCCCGGGACAGTCTACGAGCAGTACTTC. It translates to CAISPGTVYEQYF.

This clone was counted a few times. No DNA is shown, since the ends of the CDR3 on it are uncertain; the CDR3 is the one TCRdb lists. J is TRBJ2-2 and V is TRBV11-2; TRBD2 was called by the table and not checked on the DNA. The CDR3 adds up to 16 amino acids, both ends counted. Germline CDR1 and CDR2: SGHAT and FQNNGV. The CDR3 protein is CASTIAVGFGAGELFF.

The genes are TRBV29-1 and TRBJ2-5; TRBD2 agrees at 7 bases. V shed 7 bases, J shed 2 bases, and the junction held 4 bases outside the gene matches. The length of the CDR3 is 12 residues. CDR1 and CDR2 (germline): SQVTM, ANQGSEA. CDR3 sequence (DNA): TGCAGCGGGAGGGAGGGGCAAGAGACCCAGTACTTC. Protein product: CSGREGQETQYF.

The V and J genes are TRBV5-6 and TRBJ2-3, with a tentative D call TRBD2 (6 bases). The CDR3 totals 11 residues. Per germline, CDR1 SGHDT and CDR2 YYEEEE. Deletions cut 0 bases from V and 13 bases from J, with 9 bases between. For the CDR3, the DNA is TGTGCCAGCAGCTTGGGGGTAGCGGAGTATTTT. Residues: CASSLGVAEYF.

V is TRBV29-1 and J is TRBJ2-7; 8 nucleotides align to TRBD1. J gave up 5 bases and V 5 bases, and 2 bases lay outside the gene matches. Germline loops: CDR1 SQVTM, CDR2 ANQGSEA. CDR3 length: 11 residues. This CDR3 reads CSVQGAHEQYF. The CDR3 nucleotides are TGCAGCGTTCAGGGGGCCCACGAGCAGTACTTC.

Here the CDR3 DNA reads TGTGCCAGTAGTATAGACTGGGTAGGGGGCAATCAGCCCCAGCATTTT. Amino acid sequence: CASSIDWVGGNQPQHF. The rearrangement links TRBV19 to TRBJ1-5, with D tentatively TRBD1 (5 bases). The V and J ends lost 0 bases and 2 bases respectively, with 11 bases between them. The germline gives CDR1 LNHDA, CDR2 SQIVND (reference sequence). The CDR3 covers 16 residues.